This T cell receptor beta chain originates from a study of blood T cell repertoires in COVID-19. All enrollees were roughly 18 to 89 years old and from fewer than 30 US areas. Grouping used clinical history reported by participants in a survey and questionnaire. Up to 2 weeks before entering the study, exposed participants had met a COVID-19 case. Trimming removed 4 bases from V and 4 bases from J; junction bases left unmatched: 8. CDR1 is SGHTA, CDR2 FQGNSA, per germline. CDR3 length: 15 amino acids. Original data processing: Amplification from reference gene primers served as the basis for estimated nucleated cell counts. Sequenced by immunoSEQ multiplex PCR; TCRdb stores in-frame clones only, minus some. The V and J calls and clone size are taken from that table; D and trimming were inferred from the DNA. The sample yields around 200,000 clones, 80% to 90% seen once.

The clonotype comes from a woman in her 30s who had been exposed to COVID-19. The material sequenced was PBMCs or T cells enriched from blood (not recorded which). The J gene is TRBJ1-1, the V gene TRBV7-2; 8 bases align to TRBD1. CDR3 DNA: TGTGCCAGCAGCTGGGCAGGGGGCGAAGGCACTGAAGCTTTCTTT. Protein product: CASSWAGGEGTEAFF.